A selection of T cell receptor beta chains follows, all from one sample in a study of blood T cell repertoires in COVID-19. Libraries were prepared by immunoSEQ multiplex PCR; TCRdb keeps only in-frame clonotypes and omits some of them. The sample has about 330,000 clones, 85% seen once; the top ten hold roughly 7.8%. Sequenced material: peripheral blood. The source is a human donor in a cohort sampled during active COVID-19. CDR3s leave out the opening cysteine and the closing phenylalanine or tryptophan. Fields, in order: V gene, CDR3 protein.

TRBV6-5,ASSYFGVTYEQY
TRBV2,ASSLDRGSEPQH
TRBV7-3,ASSPMGLGETQY
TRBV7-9,ASSLGGANYT
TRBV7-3,ASSLMVTLNTGELF
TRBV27,ASSLFPAGDQETQY
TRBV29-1,SARGSLDTEAF
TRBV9,ASSVDRGNEQF
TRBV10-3,AIGTSGNTIY
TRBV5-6,ASSKTRGATWRELF
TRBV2,ASRPGLNYNSPLH
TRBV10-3,AIPLHSREANEKLF
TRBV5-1,ASSTGLLKRTGELF
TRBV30,AWELGQSYTEAF
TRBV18,ASSPWHRSSGNTIY
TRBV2,ASSPRETQY
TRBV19,ASSGDRYGYT
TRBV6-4,ASSASGGAGDTQY
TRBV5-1,ASSLLRGRDTEAF
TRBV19,ASTETGVTDTQY
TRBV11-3,ASSLGEAGELF
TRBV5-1,ASSSSGAPEQF
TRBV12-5,ASGPTGKTSGATGELF
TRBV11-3,ASSYSRTSPEQF
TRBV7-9,ASSRRTGELF
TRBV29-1,SVGHRAERGTGELF
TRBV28,ASRNTEAF
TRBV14,ASSLQGFGYT
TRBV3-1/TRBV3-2,ASSQAGRGSNQPQH
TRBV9,ASSPRDREREKLF
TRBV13,ASSITTGVGEKLF
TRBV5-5,ASSWPRDRDSPLH
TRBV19,ASWDRLYNSPLH
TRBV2,ASRGTAKKGEKLF
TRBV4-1,ASSQAGTGGTAF
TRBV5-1,ASSLGPGTGSGTGELF
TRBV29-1,SVGQGRNTDTQY
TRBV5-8,ASSWGQIYGYT
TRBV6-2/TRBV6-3,ASSSGGASYNEQF
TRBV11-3,ASSRAGEQF
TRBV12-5,ASGLGRAETQY
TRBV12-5,ASGLAGLVGVEF
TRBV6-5,AGRDRGLYGYT
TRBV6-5,ASSYSDRGPYEQY
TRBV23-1,ASSHLAGENNEQF
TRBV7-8,ASSLSRALNTEAF
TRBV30,AWSVEGQRYT
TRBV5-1,ASSVVSGGYRGNTIY
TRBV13,ASSVRLGGGADEQY
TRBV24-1,ATSDLQGGTSTDTQY
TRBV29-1,SVVVGDYGYT
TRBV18,ASSTQEGVMNTEAF
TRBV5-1,ASSSNPLGQRNTGELF